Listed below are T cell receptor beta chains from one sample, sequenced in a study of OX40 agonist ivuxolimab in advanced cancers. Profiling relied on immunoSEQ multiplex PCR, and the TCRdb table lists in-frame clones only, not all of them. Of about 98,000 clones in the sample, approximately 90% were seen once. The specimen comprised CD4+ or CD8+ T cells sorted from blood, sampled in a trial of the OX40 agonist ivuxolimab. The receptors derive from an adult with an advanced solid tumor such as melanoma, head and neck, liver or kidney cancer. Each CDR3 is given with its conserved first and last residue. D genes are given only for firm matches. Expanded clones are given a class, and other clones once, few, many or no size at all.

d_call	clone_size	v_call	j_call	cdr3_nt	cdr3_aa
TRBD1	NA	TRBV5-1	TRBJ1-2	TGCGCCAGCAGCCCCGAAGGCCAGGGGGCGATTGGCTACACCTTC	CASSPEGQGAIGYTF
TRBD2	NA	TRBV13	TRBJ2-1	TGTGCCAGCAGCTCACTACGGGGGGGCAATGAGCAGTTCTTC	CASSSLRGGNEQFF
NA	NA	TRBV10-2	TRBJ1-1	TGCGCCAGCAGTGGAGTCGGAGTACGGACGGTTGGGAACACTGAAGCTTTCTTT	CASSGVGVRTVGNTEAFF
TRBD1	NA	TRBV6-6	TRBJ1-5	TGTGCCAGCAGACCCGGGACAGGGGGCGTTCAGCCCCAGCATTTT	CASRPGTGGVQPQHF
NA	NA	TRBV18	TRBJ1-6	TGTGCCAGCTCCCTAGGGACCGAAAATTCACCCCTCCACTTT	CASSLGTENSPLHF
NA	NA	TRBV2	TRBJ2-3	TGTGCCAGCAGGGAGGGGGCGGATACGCAGTATTTT	CASREGADTQYF
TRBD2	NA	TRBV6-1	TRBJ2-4	TGTGCCAGCAGTGAACCCAGGACTAGTGGGGGTCGGTACATTCAGTACTTC	CASSEPRTSGGRYIQYF
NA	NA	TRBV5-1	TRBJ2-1	TGCGCCAGCAGTGCGGACAGCTACAATGAGCAGTTCTTC	CASSADSYNEQFF
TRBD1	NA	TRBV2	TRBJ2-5	TGTGCCAGCAGTGAAGTACAGGGGGAGACCCAGTACTTC	CASSEVQGETQYF
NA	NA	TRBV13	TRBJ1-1	TGTGCCAGCAGCTTAGACCCGAACACTGAAGCTTTCTTT	CASSLDPNTEAFF
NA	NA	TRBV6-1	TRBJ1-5	TGTGCCAGCAGTAGGGGGGACAGCAATCAGCCCCAGCATTTT	CASSRGDSNQPQHF
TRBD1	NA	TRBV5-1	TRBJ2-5	TGCGCCAGCAGCCCGGGACAGGGGGCGCGGGAGACCCAGTACTTC	CASSPGQGARETQYF
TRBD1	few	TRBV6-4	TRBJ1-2	TGTGCCAGCAGTCCGGTACAGGGGAATTTCGGCGGCTACACCTTC	CASSPVQGNFGGYTF
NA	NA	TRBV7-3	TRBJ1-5	TGTGCCAGCAGCTTAGTGGTTGATCAGCCCCAGCATTTT	CASSLVVDQPQHF
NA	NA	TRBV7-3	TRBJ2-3	TGTGCCAGCAGCCTAGACAGTTATACGCAGTATTTT	CASSLDSYTQYF
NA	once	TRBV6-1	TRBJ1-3	TGTGCCAGCAGGGCTGGAAACACCATATATTTT	CASRAGNTIYF
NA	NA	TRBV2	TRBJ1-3	TGTGCCAGCAGGGGGGGGGTCTCTGGAAACACCATATATTTT	CASRGGVSGNTIYF
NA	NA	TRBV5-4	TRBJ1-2	TGTGCCAGCAGCTTGACGGCGGCCCCTAACTATGGCTACACCTTC	CASSLTAAPNYGYTF
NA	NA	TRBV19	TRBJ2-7	TGTGCCAGTAGTCCGAGCAGGAGCTACTACGAGCAGTACTTC	CASSPSRSYYEQYF
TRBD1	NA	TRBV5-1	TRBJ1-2	TGCGCCAGCAGCTCCCAAGCAGGGGGCAACTATGGCTACACCTTC	CASSSQAGGNYGYTF
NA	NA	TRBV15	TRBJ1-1	TGTGCCACCAGCGGGCGGGATTTTGAAGCTTTCTTT	CATSGRDFEAFF
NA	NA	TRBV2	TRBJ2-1	TGTGCCAGCAGGGACACCCTCGGGCACAATGAGCAGTTCTTC	CASRDTLGHNEQFF
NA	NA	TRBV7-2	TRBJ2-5	TGTGCCAGCAGCCCACGACGGGGGCCAGAGACCCAGTACTTC	CASSPRRGPETQYF
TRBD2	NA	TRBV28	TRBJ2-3	TGTGCCAGCAGTCTAAGGCGGACTAGCGGGGGGCCCTACACAGATACGCAGTATTTT	CASSLRRTSGGPYTDTQYF
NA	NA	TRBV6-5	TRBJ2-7	TGTGCCAGCAGTTACTCGCGGCGGAGTGTGTCCTACGAGCAGTACTTC	CASSYSRRSVSYEQYF
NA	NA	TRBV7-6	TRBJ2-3	TGTGCCAGCAGCCCCTTGGGGGGTAGCACAGATACGCAGTATTTT	CASSPLGGSTDTQYF
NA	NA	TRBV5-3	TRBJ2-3	TGTGCCAGAAAGTGGTACACGCAGTATTTT	CARKWYTQYF
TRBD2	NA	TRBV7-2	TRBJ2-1	TGTGCCAGCAGCTTTGGGAAAGCGGGGGGATACAATGAGCAGTTCTTC	CASSFGKAGGYNEQFF
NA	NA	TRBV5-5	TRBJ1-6	TGTGCCAGCAGCTTGGCCTGGGAAGGGATTACTTCACCCCTCCACTTT	CASSLAWEGITSPLHF
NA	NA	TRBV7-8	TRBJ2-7	TGTGCCAGCAGCTTACCCCACCAAGAAGCCCACGAGCAGTACTTC	CASSLPHQEAHEQYF
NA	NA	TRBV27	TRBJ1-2	TGTGCCAGCAGTTTTGATCAGAGAGACTATGGCTACACCTTC	CASSFDQRDYGYTF
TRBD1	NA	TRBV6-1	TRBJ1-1	TGTGCCAGCAGTGGACGTATGTTGACAGGGTGGGGCACTGAAGCTTTCTTT	CASSGRMLTGWGTEAFF
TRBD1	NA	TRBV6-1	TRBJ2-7	TGTGCCAGCAGTGAAGGGACAGGGGGTGTCTACGAGCAGTACTTC	CASSEGTGGVYEQYF
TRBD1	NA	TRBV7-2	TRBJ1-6	TGTGCCAGCAGCTTAGGACAGGGATCACCCCTCCACTTT	CASSLGQGSPLHF
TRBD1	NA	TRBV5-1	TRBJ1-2	TGCGCCAGCACAAGGGACAGGGGCGACTATGGCTACACCTTC	CASTRDRGDYGYTF
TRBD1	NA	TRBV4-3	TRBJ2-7	TGCGCCAGCAGCCCGGGACAGGGAAGGTCCTACGAGCAGTACTTC	CASSPGQGRSYEQYF
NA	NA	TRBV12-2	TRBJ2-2	TGTGCAAGTCGCTTAGTTGGGGTTCCCGGGGAGCTGTTTTTT	CASRLVGVPGELFF
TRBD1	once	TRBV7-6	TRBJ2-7	TGTGCCAGCAGCCGTCTGACAGGGGGGTCCTACGAGCAGTACTTC	CASSRLTGGSYEQYF
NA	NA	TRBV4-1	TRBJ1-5	TGCGCCAGCAGCCAATCAAGGGAAAAGCATCAGCCCCAGCATTTT	CASSQSREKHQPQHF
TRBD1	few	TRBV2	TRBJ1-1	TGTGCCAGCACTCAGGGGGTAGAGACTGAAGCTTTCTTT	CASTQGVETEAFF
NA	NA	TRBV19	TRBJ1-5	TGTGCCAGTAGTGTCAGATTGGTAGGGAATCAGCCCCAGCATTTT	CASSVRLVGNQPQHF
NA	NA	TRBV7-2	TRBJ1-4	TGTGCCAGCAGCTTAGCCGGGGGAGATGGTGGTGAAAAACTGTTTTTT	CASSLAGGDGGEKLFF
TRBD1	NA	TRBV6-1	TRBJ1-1	TGTGCCAGCAGTGAAAACAGGGGGCTTACTGAAGCTTTCTTT	CASSENRGLTEAFF
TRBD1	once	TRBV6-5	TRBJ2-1	TGTGCCAGCAGATACCAACTAGACAGGGCCTACAATGAGCAGTTCTTC	CASRYQLDRAYNEQFF
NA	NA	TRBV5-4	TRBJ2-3	TGTGCCAGCAGCCAAAGACAGGGCACAGATACGCAGTATTTT	CASSQRQGTDTQYF
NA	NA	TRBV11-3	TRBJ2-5	TGTGCCAGCAGCTTCTCAGGGGAAGGGGAGACCCAGTACTTC	CASSFSGEGETQYF
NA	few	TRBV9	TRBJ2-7	TGTGCCAGCAGCGTAGGAACAGGAGCCTACGAGCAGTACTTC	CASSVGTGAYEQYF
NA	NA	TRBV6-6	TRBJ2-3	TGTGCCAGCAGTAGCGTAAGGGATACGCAGTATTTT	CASSSVRDTQYF
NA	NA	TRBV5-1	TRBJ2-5	TGCGCCAGCAGCTTTATGGACAGTCAAGAGACCCAGTACTTC	CASSFMDSQETQYF